This TCR beta chain was obtained from a study of vaccination and CD4 T cells after COVID-19. Study as a whole: Post-COVID samples were collected a median approximately 93 days following diagnosis, spanning 35 to 161. Investigators stimulated cells with overlapping spike peptides drawn from SARS-CoV-2, HCoV-NL63, HCoV-OC43 and HCoV-229E.

Sequencing of cultured CD4+ T cell DNA used the Oncomine TCR Beta short-read assay. TCRdb fed the PCR reads into MiXCR, producing one record per CDR3 protein. The table includes 20,000 or so distinct CDR3 sequences, over 60% detected once. General study points: It was found that, in convalescent patients, 304 of 307 vaccine-specific clones were spike mono-reactive. Apart from involving relatively few convalescent patients, the work omitted early post-infection timepoints.

Worth noting for this clonotype: The antigen remains unidentified.

The CDR3 sequence is 12 residues long. Trimming removed 2 bases at V and 8 bases at J, with 9 bases between. Germline V gene lookup returns CDR1 SGHTA and CDR2 FQGNSA. As for treatment: approximately nine-day PBMC culture with coronavirus spike peptide pools or control peptides (ViraFEST assay). V gene TRBV7-2 combines with J gene TRBJ1-2; D might be TRBD1 (5 bases). The sequenced sample consisted of CD4+ T cells from blood, cultured in vitro. This receptor was taken from a human donor who had recovered from COVID-19. DNA of the CDR3: TGTGCCAGCAGCTTAATAGACAGAGGCTACACCTTC. Its protein is CASSLIDRGYTF.